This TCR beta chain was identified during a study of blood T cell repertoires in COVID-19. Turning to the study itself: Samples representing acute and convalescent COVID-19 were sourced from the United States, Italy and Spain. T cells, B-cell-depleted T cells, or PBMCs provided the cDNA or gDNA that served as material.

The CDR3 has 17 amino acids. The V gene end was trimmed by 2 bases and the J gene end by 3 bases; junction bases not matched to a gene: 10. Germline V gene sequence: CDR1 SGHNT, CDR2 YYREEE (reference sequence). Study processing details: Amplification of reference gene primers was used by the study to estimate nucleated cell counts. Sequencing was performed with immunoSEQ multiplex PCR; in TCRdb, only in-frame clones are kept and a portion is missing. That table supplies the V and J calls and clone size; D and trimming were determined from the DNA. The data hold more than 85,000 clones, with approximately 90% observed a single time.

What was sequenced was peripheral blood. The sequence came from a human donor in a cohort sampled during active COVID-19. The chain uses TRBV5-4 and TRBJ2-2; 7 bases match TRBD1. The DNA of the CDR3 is TGTGCCAGCAGCTTTTTCCCGGACAGGTCTGACACCGGGGAGCTGTTTTTT. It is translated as CASSFFPDRSDTGELFF.